The 9 T cell receptor beta chains in this list originate from one sample, sequenced in a study of naive CD8 T cells in extremely preterm neonates. The assay was immunoSEQ multiplex PCR, and TCRdb's table has in-frame clones only and misses some. The top ten clones hold about 0.8% of a sample with about 5,500 clones, approximately 97% of them seen once. Sequences were obtained from naive CD8+ T cells from blood. These receptors were obtained from a human donor in good health.

The chain combines TRBV2 with TRBJ1-2, with 7 bases fitting TRBD1. Trimming cost V 8 bases and J 8 bases; bases outside gene matches: 20. The CDR3 runs 16 residues. Looked up from germline, CDR1 is SNHLY and CDR2 is FYNNEI. The chain's CDR3 is CASYGYRGGIGRGYTF. The CDR3 coding sequence is TGTGCCAGCTATGGTTACAGGGGAGGTATAGGGAGAGGCTACACCTTC.

This clone was detected once. This chain links TRBV28 with TRBJ1-2; 8 positions match TRBD1. Germline assignment: CDR1 MDHEN and CDR2 SYDVKM. Germline trimming cut 3 bases from V and 5 bases from J; bases unmatched to any gene: 5. The CDR3 runs 14 residues. The CDR3 spells CASSFPDRVYGYTF. The CDR3 nucleotides are TGTGCCAGCAGTTTCCCGGACAGGGTATATGGCTACACCTTC.

The genes are TRBV7-9 and TRBJ1-1; D not certain. The CDR3 totals 13 residues. With 7 bases removed from V and 5 bases from J, the gap between germline ends came to 14 bases. The V gene's germline CDR1 is SEHNR and CDR2 FQNEAQ (reference sequence). DNA of the CDR3: TGTGCCAGCACCAATGGAGGGCGGACTGAAGCTTTCTTT. This codes for CASTNGGRTEAFF.

V usage is TRBV28 and J usage is TRBJ2-5; 7 nucleotides align to TRBD2. Germline V gene sequence: CDR1 MDHEN, CDR2 SYDVKM. This CDR3 has 15 residues. Germline trimming cut 2 bases from V and 2 bases from J; bases unmatched to any gene: 5. The CDR3 nucleotides are TGTGCCAGCAGTTTAGGGGACTACCTACAAGAGACCCAGTACTTC. This gives the protein CASSLGDYLQETQYF.

This clone showed up just once. The chain combines TRBV27 with TRBJ2-3; TRBD2 might be the D (5 bases). In germline, CDR1 is MNHEY, CDR2 SMNVEV (reference sequence). Between the trimmed V and J ends, which lost 6 bases and 1 base, there was a span of 17 bases. The CDR3 length is 16 residues. The CDR3 loop is CASSEIRGLGTDTQYF. The CDR3 nucleotides read TGTGCCAGCAGCGAGATCCGGGGTTTGGGCACAGATACGCAGTATTTT.

The rearrangement uses TRBV4-3 and TRBJ1-3; D gene ambiguous. Trimming stripped 3 bases from V and 0 bases from J, with 9 bases between. Germline assignment: CDR1 LGHNA and CDR2 YSLEER. CDR3 length: 15 residues. CDR3 sequence (DNA): TGCGCCAGCAGCCACTCCGGGAGCTCTGGAAACACCATATATTTT. This gives the protein CASSHSGSSGNTIYF.

The gene calls are TRBV7-8 and TRBJ1-1, with 8 bases matching TRBD1. Germline CDR1 is SGHVS and CDR2 is FQNEAQ. With V trimmed by 1 base and J by 7 bases, 5 bases remained unmatched. This CDR3 has 14 amino acids. CDR3 region: CASSLGETGDEAFF. CDR3 DNA sequence: TGTGCCAGCAGCTTAGGCGAGACAGGGGATGAAGCTTTCTTT.

V usage is TRBV28 and J usage is TRBJ2-7, with a weak D call TRBD2 (5 bases). Trimming took 2 bases from V and 6 from J, leaving 11 bases between them. Germline values: CDR1 MDHEN, CDR2 SYDVKM. The CDR3 has 13 residues. The CDR3 is CASSLTEGGEQYV. The CDR3 DNA follows: TGTGCCAGCAGTTTAACCGAGGGTGGCGAGCAGTACGTC.

This chain links TRBV7-8 with TRBJ1-2; D remains unclear. Germline assignment: CDR1 SGHVS and CDR2 FQNEAQ. V was shortened by 0 bases and J by 6 bases, with 17 bases between the two germline ends. This CDR3 contains 16 residues. The CDR3 here is CASSLAASGLRDGYTF. DNA for the CDR3: TGTGCCAGCAGCTTAGCTGCGTCCGGACTGAGGGATGGCTACACCTTC.